A selection of T cell receptor beta chains follows, all from one sample in a study of T cell responses to AZD1222 COVID-19 vaccine. Assay: immunoSEQ multiplex PCR; the TCRdb copy retains only in-frame clones and omits some. Here the sample spans tens of thousands of clones, 85% to 90% being singletons. The sample here was peripheral blood, taken 28 days after the second AZD1222 dose. These receptors all come from an adult who received the AZD1222 COVID-19 vaccine. CDR3s include the opening cysteine and the closing phenylalanine or tryptophan. The order of the fields is CDR3 length, V gene, CDR3 protein.

>12|TRBV29-1
CSSERQAGGYTF
>15|TRBV19
CASSWTGSGNTEAFF
>15|TRBV7-9
CASSSTSSEPYEQYF
>13|TRBV6-5
CASMNRDGEKLFF
>16|TRBV7-6
CASSAKFGTASYEQYF
>14|TRBV6-5
CASSYRQGAQPQHF
>14|TRBV4-1
CASSQASQNYGYTF
>15|TRBV7-2
CASSLELAGGETQYF
>14|TRBV4-2
CASSALGVSYEQYF
>14|TRBV5-4
CASSSRDRGTEAFF